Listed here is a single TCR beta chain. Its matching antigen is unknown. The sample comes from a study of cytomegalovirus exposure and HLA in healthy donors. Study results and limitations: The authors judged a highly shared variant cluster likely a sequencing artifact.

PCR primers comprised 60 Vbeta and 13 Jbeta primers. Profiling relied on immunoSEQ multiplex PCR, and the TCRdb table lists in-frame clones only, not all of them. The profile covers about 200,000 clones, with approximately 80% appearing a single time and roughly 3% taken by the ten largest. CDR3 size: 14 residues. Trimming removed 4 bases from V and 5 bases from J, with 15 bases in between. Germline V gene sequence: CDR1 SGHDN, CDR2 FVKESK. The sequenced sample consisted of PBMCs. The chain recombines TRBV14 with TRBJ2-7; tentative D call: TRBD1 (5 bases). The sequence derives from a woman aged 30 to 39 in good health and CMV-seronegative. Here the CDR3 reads CASSLRIRGDEQYF. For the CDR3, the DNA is TGTGCCAGCAGCCTTAGGATTAGGGGTGACGAGCAGTACTTC.